This TCR beta chain was observed in a study of identical twins. General study results and limits: Invariant T cells like MAIT and iNKT could partly confound the zero-insertion analyses.

There are a few counts of this clonotype. Its antigen is undetermined. The authors used template switching to add a universal primer site and gave cDNA unique molecular identifiers. TCRdb reanalysed the 5' RACE reads using MiXCR and keeps one entry per CDR3 protein. The table records 350,000 to 600,000 distinct CDR3 sequences, 13% to 15% of them present only once. The V and J ends lost 0 bases and 9 bases respectively, with 12 bases between them. The CDR3 extends over 13 amino acids. Germline CDR1 and CDR2: LNHNV and YYDKDF (reference sequence). This sample was also put to use in a study of yellow fever vaccine responses in identical twins.

This receptor was taken from a woman between 18 and 30 years old in good health. The material sequenced was CD4+ T cells sorted from blood. This chain connects TRBV15 to TRBJ2-7; no definite D call. CDR3 amino acids: CATSRDREFGQYF. The CDR3 DNA reads as TGTGCCACCAGCAGAGATCGTGAGTTTGGGCAGTACTTC.